These 16 T cell receptor beta chains share one sample of origin, sequenced in a study of molecular identifiers for immune sequencing clone quantification. TCRdb ran MiXCR on the PCR reads and lists one entry per CDR3 protein. The sample lists a few hundred thousand distinct CDR3 sequences, 20% to 25% seen once, with 0.7% to 0.95% in the top ten. Sequences were obtained from naive CD8+ T cells from blood, with Jurkat cell RNA spiked in. Subset specified: FACS-sorted CD8+CD4-CCR7+CD45RA+ naive T cells. These receptors were collected from a human donor in good health. Some libraries in this study had Jurkat cell RNA spiked in.

The sample holds one count of this clonotype. It may be a read error: a sequence one base away is much more abundant. The rearrangement links TRBV5-1 to TRBJ2-2; 10 bases line up with TRBD2. Germline V gene lookup returns CDR1 SGHRS and CDR2 YFSETQ. CDR3 length: 15 residues. The DNA for the CDR3 is TGCGCCAGCAGCAAGGGACTAGCGAACACCGGGGGGCTGTTTTTT. It yields the protein CASSKGLANTGGLFF. The whole variable domain, remainder taken from reference TRBV5-1 and TRBJ2-2, is KAGVTQTPRYLIKTRGQQVTLSCSPISGHRSVSWYQQTPGQGLQFLFEYFSETQRNKGNFPGRFSGRQFSNSRSEMNVSTLELGDSALYLCASSKGLANTGGLFFGEGSRLTVL.

CDR3 in amino acids: CAISESGRSGATYNEQFF. Written as DNA, the CDR3 is TGTGCCATCAGTGAGTCGGGTCGTAGCGGGGCCACCTACAATGAGCAGTTCTTC. The rearrangement joins TRBV10-3 to TRBJ2-1; 8 bases align to TRBD2. Germline V lookup: CDR1 ENHRY, CDR2 SYGVKD. V shed 0 bases, J shed 2 bases, and the junction held 9 bases outside the gene matches. The CDR3 consists of 18 residues.

This clonotype was observed a few times. The CDR3 carries no conserved terminal phenylalanine or tryptophan, so it likely arises from a read error. This chain joins TRBV2 and TRBJ2-1; D gene unclear. Germline CDR1 SNHLY, CDR2 FYNNEI. The CDR3 has 16 residues. V lost 3 bases and J 6 bases, leaving 18 bases between the germline ends. CDR3 sequence: CASSENSPEATNEQFI. The DNA for the CDR3 is TGTGCCAGCAGTGAGAACAGCCCAGAGGCTACCAATGAGCAGTTCATC.

This clonotype was seen many times. J is TRBJ1-1 and V is TRBV28; TRBD1 aligns across 7 bases. The length of the CDR3 is 14 residues. From germline, CDR1 is MDHEN and CDR2 SYDVKM. J gave up 3 bases and V 5 bases, and 6 bases lay outside the gene matches. The CDR3 here is CASSHRGGYTEAFF. The CDR3 nucleotides are TGTGCCAGCAGTCACAGGGGAGGGTACACTGAAGCTTTCTTT.

This clonotype showed up just a few times. The chain links TRBV20-1 to TRBJ2-1, with 13 positions matching TRBD2. V lost 2 bases to trimming and J lost 3 bases; unmatched junction nucleotides: 7. This CDR3 is 17 amino acids long. CDR1 and CDR2 from the germline V gene are DFQATT and SNEGSKA (reference sequence). The CDR3 DNA sequence: TGCAGTGCTAGACACCCGGGACTAGCGGGAAGCTACAATGAGCAGTTCTTC. Its protein product is CSARHPGLAGSYNEQFF.

For this clonotype: Given a much more abundant clone one base away, this may be a read error. CDR3 DNA: TGTGCCAGCAGCCCCCTGGACAGGGGCACTGAAGCTTCCTTT. As protein: CASSPLDRGTEASF. The V call is TRBV5-3, the J call TRBJ1-1; TRBD1 matches at 9 bases. TRBV5-3 carries the ORF label, with uncertain function. The CDR3 is 14 amino acids.

Many counts were recorded for this clonotype. J is TRBJ1-2 and V is TRBV25-1; maybe TRBD1 (6 bases). V shed 0 bases and J shed 5 bases, with 10 bases lying between them. CDR1 and CDR2 (germline): MGHDK, SYGVNS. The CDR3 covers 14 residues. CDR3 DNA: TGTGCCAGCAGTGAATACCCCACAGGGTATGGCTACACCTTC. Its translation: CASSEYPTGYGYTF.

This clonotype was seen at least ten times. The chain is built from TRBV6-5 and TRBJ2-1; 14 nucleotides align to TRBD2. Looked up from germline, CDR1 is MNHEY and CDR2 is SVGAGI. V lost 0 bases and J lost 8; bases outside the gene matches: 3. The CDR3 consists of 16 residues. Here the CDR3 DNA reads TGTGCCAGCAGTTACTCTAGACTAGCGGGAGGGCATGAGCAGTTCTTC. This encodes CASSYSRLAGGHEQFF.

This clonotype has only a few counts. With a much larger clone just one base away, this may be a read error. The rearrangement joins TRBV14 to TRBJ1-2, with unresolved D. The CDR3 loop spans 15 amino acids. The V gene lost 11 bases and the J gene lost 4 bases, with 23 bases spanning the gap. The germline gives CDR1 SGHDN, CDR2 FVKESK. The CDR3: CAGESQAGNFYGYTF. CDR3 DNA sequence: TGTGCCGGCGAATCCCAGGCAGGAAACTTCTATGGCTACACCTTC.

The chain links TRBV13 to TRBJ2-3; D is uncertain. Germline CDR1 and CDR2: PRHDT and FYEKMQ (reference sequence). With 1 base removed from V and 6 bases from J, the gap between germline ends came to 11 bases. The length of the CDR3 is 14 residues. The CDR3 DNA reads as TGTGCCAGCAGCTTAGCTAGAGCCCCGGATACGCAGTATTTT. Its translation is CASSLARAPDTQYF.

This CDR3 is CASSPPGGEAFF. CDR3 nucleotides: TGCGCCAGCAGCCCTCCGGGGGGAGAAGCTTTCTTT. The V gene is TRBV4-1, the J gene TRBJ1-1; the D gene is possibly TRBD1 (5 bases). Germline values: CDR1 MGHRA, CDR2 YSYEKL. V was clipped by 4 bases and J by 8 bases, with 11 bases between them. The CDR3 consists of 12 residues.

This rearrangement joins TRBV19 to TRBJ2-1, with 9 bases lining up with TRBD2. This CDR3 region has 15 residues. V trimming: 3 bases; J trimming: 4 bases; junction bases outside the gene matches: 4. Per germline, CDR1 LNHDA and CDR2 SQIVND (reference sequence). The CDR3 is CASSMGSGGYNEQFF. Written as DNA, the CDR3 is TGTGCCAGTAGTATGGGTAGCGGGGGTTACAATGAGCAGTTCTTC.

This chain links TRBV7-9 with TRBJ2-1; 7 bases agree with TRBD1. The V segment lost 4 bases and the J segment 5 bases; nucleotides outside the gene matches: 8. Germline-derived CDR1 and CDR2 are SEHNR and FQNEAQ (reference sequence). The CDR3 runs 15 residues. The CDR3 is CASSSSDRVNNEQFF. CDR3 sequence (DNA): TGTGCCAGCAGCTCATCCGACAGGGTGAACAATGAGCAGTTCTTC.

This clonotype was detected many times. The chain joins TRBV5-1 to TRBJ2-7; no clear D gene. This CDR3 is 15 amino acids long. The germline V and J ends were trimmed by 4 bases and 2 bases, with 16 bases remaining between them. Per the germline V gene, CDR1 is SGHRS and CDR2 is YFSETQ. The CDR3 sequence: CASSPKETPTYEQYF. CDR3 in DNA: TGCGCCAGCAGCCCTAAAGAGACACCCACCTACGAGCAGTACTTC.

The chain links TRBV5-6 to TRBJ1-1, with D uncertain. V dropped 0 bases and J dropped 0 bases, with 6 bases sitting between them. CDR3 length: 14 amino acids. Germline lookup yields CDR1 SGHDT and CDR2 YYEEEE. CDR3 amino acids: CASSLDRMNTEAFF. The CDR3 region has the DNA TGTGCCAGCAGCTTGGACAGAATGAACACTGAAGCTTTCTTT.

The CDR3 region is CASSLTGMNEQFF. The CDR3 coding sequence is TGTGCCAGCAGTTTGACAGGGATGAATGAGCAGTTCTTC. J is TRBJ2-1 and V is TRBV27, with 7 nucleotides matching TRBD1. The CDR3 is made up of 13 amino acids. Unmatched junction bases numbered 3, after V lost 3 bases and J lost 7 bases. CDR1 and CDR2 from the germline V gene are MNHEY and SMNVEV (reference sequence).